This T cell receptor (beta chain) was captured by sequencing in a study of cytomegalovirus exposure and HLA in healthy donors (dated by TCRdb to about 2017). Concerning the study at large: An earlier analysis of 587 of the donors reported under 300 Gb of sequence data and 90 million to 120 million unique TCR beta sequences obtained from about 180 million T cells. A later genetic analysis took genome-wide SNP genotypes for about three fifths of the 666 donors and used that subset as a discovery cohort. The aim of the study was to test whether cataloging public T cell receptors could identify signatures of past pathogen exposure. High-throughput TCR immunosequencing, statistical association of individual TCRs with disease status, and machine learning were combined to predict cytomegalovirus infection status. Among a few hundred genotyped donors of the cohort, an average of about 240,000 unique TCR beta nucleotide sequences were sequenced per donor, roughly 18% of them non-productive. HLA typing included class I and class II loci at four-digit resolution. Roughly 300 gigabases of sequencing data and 91 million or so unique TCR sequences made up an early release that covered under 750 HLA-typed donors. The later analysis used no new phenotypic data to find candidate immune exposures, relying instead on TCR beta sequences and their occurrence across donors. All discovery cohort repertoires had been generated using a single sequencing platform. The study profiled the T cell repertoires of under 700 subjects by immunosequencing and related them to cytomegalovirus serostatus. Typing coverage differed by locus: A, B, C, DRB1 and DQB1 were typed in roughly 629-640 donors, DQA1 in roughly 510, DPA1 in 600 to 610, and DPB1 in 400 to 490. A few DR-DQ haplotypes were treated as single units for association and clustering because of strong linkage in the cohort. In a later analysis, previously published TCR beta repertoires from some 640 donors were re-analyzed and high-resolution HLA genotyping was added so that TCR occurrence patterns could be studied. To decide whether each TCR beta V gene segment behaved as functional or pseudogenic, an earlier analysis of 587 of the donors relied on high-throughput TCR beta sequencing. Donor age, sex, ethnicity and CMV serostatus were compiled alongside the repertoire data. The genetic ancestry cluster associated with self-reported Caucasian donors included 70% to 85% of the approximately 400 genotyped donors. A separate validation cohort of about 110 different subjects was used in addition to the approximately 700-subject first cohort.

The library relied on the immunoSEQ multiplex PCR assay. For the multiplex PCR, a mixture combining 60 forward primers for TCR Vbeta segments and 13 reverse primers for TCR Jbeta segments was used. The CDR3 region of rearranged TCR beta genes was amplified from genomic DNA by a multiplex PCR assay. On the Illumina HiSeq System, the amplified TCR beta libraries were sequenced as 87-base-pair reads. Under the source paper's analysis protocol: A later analysis tallied some 79 million unique TCR beta chains across the approximately 670 repertoires, and some 10 million of those chains were shared by two or more donors. Raw reads were error-corrected and collapsed into unique sequences with a nearest-neighbor algorithm that merged closely related sequences to remove PCR and sequencing errors. To assign V, D and J gene segments, CDR3 sequences were aligned to IMGT reference sequences. For a sequence to be retained, a match of at least six nucleotides to both a V gene segment and a J gene segment was required. Rearrangements were classified as productive when the CDR3 lacked stop codons and remained in frame with V and J, and all other rearrangements were classified as non-productive. CDR3 was defined according to IMGT convention as the region running from the second conserved V-encoded cysteine to the conserved J-encoded phenylalanine. The earlier analysis of a few hundred of the donors excluded sequences that lacked an unambiguous match to a single V gene segment. An earlier analysis of approximately 590 of the donors called V segments functional above 56.7% productive rearrangements and segregating when the between-donor standard deviation exceeded 5%. To diagnose cytomegalovirus status from the catalog of TCR beta chain sequences, a statistical classification framework was built. In a later analysis, TCR nucleotide sequences were compared against IMGT/GENE-DB human TR gene sequences so that V and J genes could be assigned. The TCRdist pipeline was used in a later analysis to assign CDR3 sequences and most-parsimonious VDJ recombination scenarios. A later analysis defined each TCR beta chain by its CDR3 amino acid sequence plus V-gene family, and excluded reads lacking a unique V-gene family. A later analysis removed several hundred highly shared, low-generation-probability nucleotide sequences to deal with suspected cross-contamination and a sequencing artifact. For each public chain, a later analysis derived a clonal expansion index from normalized ranks of inferred template counts within each repertoire. In a later analysis, generation probabilities were computed with a VDJ recombination model fitted to out-of-frame rearrangements, and the resulting probabilities were checked against IGoR. A later analysis scored TCR-TCR, TCR-HLA and TCR-CMV co-occurrence with hypergeometric tests, applying a repertoire-size bias correction to TCR pairs. In a later analysis, false discovery rates were estimated by permuting HLA or CMV assignments 20 times. In a later analysis, co-occurring TCRs were grouped using DBSCAN, and TCRdist sequence similarity was added for clustering within HLA-allele-positive subsets. Repertoires with fewer than 30,000 or more than 120,000 public chains, plus five repertoires with anomalous nucleotide sharing, were excluded from co-occurrence clustering. TCRdb provides this immuneACCESS table in a form limited to in-frame rearrangements. Some clones are lacking; in checked studies, under half of them reflect an unresolved V gene, and why the rest are absent is not known. The DNA was the basis for D and trimming; V, J and clone size are from that table. The sample includes roughly 170,000 clones, with approximately 84% observed a single time. The ten largest account for 4.8% of the sample.

For CDR1 and CDR2, the germline V gene (reference sequence) lists LNHNV and YYDKDF. Inclusive of the bounding cysteine and phenylalanine, the CDR3 is 17 residues long. Just the 51-base CDR3 DNA is kept, in frame starting at base 1. V ends up 2 bases short and J 1 base short, with an unmatched junction base count of 5. Concerning this clone itself: It lacks a known antigen. Nothing much larger sits one base from this clone, and base qualities are not available.

On the study overall, not on this receptor specifically: In a later analysis, most CMV-associated TCR beta chains were found to appear HLA-restricted, with HLA associations seemingly driven largely by CMV exposure. A later genetic analysis associated a missense DCLRE1C variant with V-gene and J-gene trimming of TCR beta chains, and an independent cohort replicated the association. Compared with equally common non-associated chains, HLA-associated TCR beta chains in a later analysis were more clonally expanded and had lower generation probabilities. This cohort had only TCR beta chains sequenced, and the lack of alpha or paired-chain data limited which features could be detected. Correlated functional status among segregating V segments might reflect linkage disequilibrium, but an unknown experimental factor could not be ruled out. Roughly 17 rarely observed V segments, including chromosome 9 orphons, were excluded from the earlier analysis of approximately 500 of the donors because counts were too low. For the cohort, immune exposure information was limited to CMV serostatus. Most TCR sequences were observed very rarely across donors, whereas some public TCRs were present in many individuals. The presence/absence analyses assumed that sequencing depth was roughly uniform across donors, and that assumption may not be true. The authors suggested that the approach could potentially be generalized to other disease states and immunological phenotypes. In both the original and validation cohorts, the classifier was reported to diagnose cytomegalovirus status with high specificity and sensitivity. Assigning TCR associations to individual alleles was difficult when HLA alleles, especially DR and DQ, strongly co-occurred. Specific HLA alleles were associated with 16,951 TCR beta sequences at a false discovery rate of 0.05 in a later analysis. A cluster of highly shared sequence variants was judged likely to be a technical artifact of the sequencing pipeline. In a later genetic analysis, fewer N-insertions in productive TCRs were reported among donors in an Asian-associated ancestry cluster than the approximately 670-donor mean. Because HLA typing was unavailable for some donors at each locus, only the typed subset was used in association tests. A few of the identified cytomegalovirus-associated TCR beta chains were confirmed in vitro to be specific for cytomegalovirus antigens. Because the 87-base-pair reads could not distinguish some IMGT-functional V segments, including TRBV6-2 and TRBV6-3, those segments were excluded. In an earlier analysis of some 500 of the donors, most TCR beta V segments were observed in productive rearrangements about 90% or about 30% of the time, broadly matching IMGT annotations. In the study, some 160 TCR beta chains were listed as associated with cytomegalovirus. According to a later analysis, parvovirus B19, influenza, CMV and Epstein-Barr virus appeared linked to several top co-occurrence clusters. In a later analysis, the rate of TCR association differed among HLA loci, with DRB1 alleles having the most associated TCRs and HLA-C alleles having the fewest. A further reported finding was that TCR beta sequences accurately predicted the HLA-A and HLA-B alleles for most subjects in the first cohort.

The cohort was made up of approximately 700 healthy bone marrow donors. At the time of sampling, every cohort member was nominally healthy, though immune exposures that went unrecorded were likely present. The donor tested CMV seropositive and was one of the 289 seropositive cohort members. Every donor gave a peripheral blood sample, and the peripheral blood mononuclear cells from that sample were used for TCR beta sequencing. Genomic DNA was extracted from the blood cell samples with the Qiagen DNeasy Blood Extraction Kit. The chain was built from TRBV15 and TRBJ1-5, with 10 bases aligning to TRBD1. The sample consisted of PBMCs. The source is a girl between 5 and 17 years old in good health and CMV-seropositive. Here the CDR3 is given as CATSRLPGQGSNQPQHF. In nucleotides, the sequence is TGTGCCACCAGCAGACTACCGGGACAGGGGAGCAATCAGCCCCAGCATTTT.